Listed below are T cell receptor beta chains from one sample, sequenced in a study of cytomegalovirus exposure and HLA in healthy donors. Data came from immunoSEQ multiplex PCR; TCRdb stores just in-frame clones and leaves some out. The table shows fewer than 200,000 clones, with roughly four fifths occurring only once. Sequenced sample: PBMCs. All receptors derive from a man in his fifties or sixties in good health and CMV-seropositive. Each CDR3 is given without its conserved first and last residue.

J gene: TRBJ1-4; V gene: TRBV15; CDR3 protein: ATSVRQGTNEKLF
J gene: TRBJ2-3; V gene: TRBV9; CDR3 protein: ASSERAGDPTDTQY
J gene: TRBJ2-5; V gene: TRBV6-5; CDR3 protein: ASSSDSSGTQY
J gene: TRBJ2-6; V gene: TRBV5-6; CDR3 protein: ASSGGVSSGANVLT
J gene: TRBJ2-7; V gene: TRBV5-5; CDR3 protein: ASSPLDRAYEQY
J gene: TRBJ2-7; V gene: TRBV6-6; CDR3 protein: ASSPPGTQYEQY
J gene: TRBJ2-5; V gene: TRBV7-7; CDR3 protein: ASSPVGRGELGETQY
J gene: TRBJ2-2; V gene: TRBV19; CDR3 protein: ASSLQGTGELF
J gene: TRBJ2-7; V gene: TRBV5-1; CDR3 protein: ASSLREAGEQY
J gene: TRBJ2-1; V gene: TRBV9; CDR3 protein: ASSVDLADTYNEQF
J gene: TRBJ2-1; V gene: TRBV28; CDR3 protein: ASSLGQTRVNEQF
J gene: TRBJ1-5; V gene: TRBV6-5; CDR3 protein: ASSPRLSLDQPQH
J gene: TRBJ1-4; V gene: TRBV7-2; CDR3 protein: ASSLSATNEKLF
J gene: TRBJ2-7; V gene: TRBV5-4; CDR3 protein: ASSLEGQGANEQY
J gene: TRBJ1-2; V gene: TRBV7-2; CDR3 protein: ASSLMGTGNYGYT
J gene: TRBJ2-1; V gene: TRBV14; CDR3 protein: ASSQGIGVEQF